These 29 T cell receptor beta chains were sequenced from one sample in a study of response to subunit inactivated influenza vaccine. TCRdb ran MiXCR on the RT-PCR reads and lists one entry per CDR3 protein. The profile covers approximately 500,000 distinct CDR3 sequences, with under 15% appearing a single time and around 14% taken by the ten largest. The material sequenced was PBMCs from blood, taken 40 to 50 days after vaccination. The receptors derive from a man aged 50 to 59 who received an inactivated influenza vaccine.

J is TRBJ2-5 and V is TRBV7-2, with 11 positions matching TRBD2. Germline V gives CDR1 SGHTA, CDR2 FQGNSA. The CDR3 contains 17 residues. V lost 2 bases, J lost 5 bases, and 10 bases stayed unmatched. For the CDR3, the DNA is TGTGCCAGCAGCTTACAGGCTAGCGGGGGGCTCCGGGAGACCCAGTACTTC. Encoded protein: CASSLQASGGLRETQYF.

This clonotype was detected a few times. The chain couples TRBV6-1 to TRBJ2-7; D gene uncertain. V lost 5 bases and J 0 bases, leaving 17 bases between the germline ends. The CDR3 consists of 16 residues. Germline CDR1 and CDR2: MNHNS and SASEGT. The DNA for the CDR3 is TGTGCCAGCAGTCCCACGACTGCCTCCCGCTCCTACGAGCAGTACTTC. It encodes CASSPTTASRSYEQYF.

There are a few counts of this clonotype. The rearrangement links TRBV12-3 or TRBV12-4 to TRBJ1-2; 7 bases agree with TRBD1. Trimming removed 4 bases from V and 4 bases from J; junction bases left unmatched: 6. The CDR3 is made up of 14 amino acids. The CDR3 DNA reads TGTGCCAGCAGTTCGACAGGGTTCCGCTATGGCTACACCTTC. It codes for CASSSTGFRYGYTF.

This clonotype was counted a few times. The chain uses TRBV29-1 and TRBJ2-3; D gene uncertain. There are 14 residues in the CDR3. V lost 1 base and J lost 0, with 8 bases in between. CDR1 and CDR2 (germline): SQVTM, ANQGSEA. CDR3 sequence (DNA): TGCAGCGTTGAAGGTATGGGAAGCACAGATACGCAGTATTTT. Amino acids: CSVEGMGSTDTQYF.

A few counts support this clonotype. The rearrangement uses TRBV7-9 and TRBJ2-7, with 7 nucleotides matching TRBD1. V shed 4 bases and J 3 bases; nucleotides not matched to a gene: 3. The CDR3 covers 13 residues. CDR1 is SEHNR, CDR2 FQNEAQ, per germline (reference sequence). As DNA, the CDR3 is TGTGCCAGCAGCTGGGACAGCTACTACGAGCAGTACTTC. Its translation: CASSWDSYYEQYF.

The sample holds a few counts of this clonotype. The chain employs TRBV21-1 and TRBJ1-6; the D call of TRBD1 is as the table states it, not checked on the DNA. TRBV21-1 is a listed pseudogene. The CDR3 has 15 amino acids. CDR3 in DNA: TGTGCCGACAGGCCGGGCGGCTCCTATAATTCACCCCTCCACTTT. Its protein is CADRPGGSYNSPLHF.

As for this clonotype: The junction does not match germline at one end; this may be a read error. The chain uses TRBV7-7 and TRBJ2-2; 12 bases are shared with TRBD1. The CDR3 length is 15 residues. Per the germline V gene, CDR1 is SSHAT and CDR2 is FNYEAQ (reference sequence). The CDR3 region has the DNA TGTGCTAGCAGCCGGGACAGGGGGCTTGTCGGGGAGCTGTTTTTT. This sequence encodes CASSRDRGLVGELFF.

The V and J genes are TRBV29-1 and TRBJ2-7; D is uncertain. The CDR3 covers 13 residues. Trimming cost V 3 bases and J 1 base, with 10 bases left between them. From germline, CDR1 is SQVTM and CDR2 ANQGSEA. For the CDR3, the DNA is TGCAGCGTTGATCAGGACGGATCCTACGAGCAGTACTTC. It yields the protein CSVDQDGSYEQYF.

This clonotype was seen a handful of times. This chain's CDR3 is CSAVDTFYQPQHF. The CDR3 region has the DNA TGCAGTGCTGTAGACACGTTTTATCAGCCCCAGCATTTT. The chain is built from TRBV20-1 and TRBJ1-5; D gene unclear. With 5 bases removed from V and 5 bases from J, the gap between germline ends came to 13 bases. CDR3 length equals 13 residues. Germline V gives CDR1 DFQATT, CDR2 SNEGSKA (reference sequence).

The V gene is TRBV3-1, the J gene TRBJ2-7, with 10 nucleotides matching TRBD1. V trimming: 11 bases; J trimming: 9 bases; junction bases outside the gene matches: 13. The CDR3 extends over 13 amino acids. CDR1 and CDR2 (germline): LGHDT, YNNKEL (reference sequence). CDR3 bases: TGTGCCGGCGCCAGGGACAGGGGCTTCGCGCAGTACTTC. It specifies CAGARDRGFAQYF.

In this sample, this clonotype turned up a few times. The chain recombines TRBV11-2 with TRBJ2-3; 7 bases are a match to TRBD1. This CDR3 has 15 residues. V trimming: 5 bases; J trimming: 2 bases; junction bases outside the gene matches: 7. CDR1 and CDR2 from the germline V gene are SGHAT and FQNNGV. The CDR3 region is CASSPQTGPTDTQYF. The CDR3 DNA reads as TGTGCCAGCAGCCCTCAGACAGGGCCCACAGATACGCAGTATTTT.

This clonotype has only a few counts. The chain links TRBV12-3 or TRBV12-4 to TRBJ1-2, with D perhaps TRBD1 (6 bases). V gave up 3 bases and J gave up 4 bases, with 12 bases separating them. The CDR3 has 14 residues. CDR3 nucleotides: TGTGCCAGCAGTTTTATGGGGGCAGCCTATGGCTACACCTTC. Amino acids: CASSFMGAAYGYTF.

This clonotype has only a few counts. Its ends do not fully match the called genes, so a read error is possible. V and J are TRBV25-1 and TRBJ2-3; 7 nucleotides line up with TRBD2. CDR1 and CDR2 from the germline V gene are MGHDK and SYGVNS. This CDR3 contains 11 residues. The CDR3 DNA sequence: TGCCCTGACCCGACTAGCTGTACGCAGTATTTT. This sequence encodes CPDPTSCTQYF.

This clonotype was detected only a few times. The chain recombines TRBV15 with TRBJ2-3; the match to TRBD1 covers 7 bases. CDR3 size: 15 residues. The V gene end was trimmed by 4 bases and the J gene end by 4 bases; junction bases not matched to a gene: 8. Germline loops: CDR1 LNHNV, CDR2 YYDKDF (reference sequence). The CDR3 loop is CATSTGQDRADTQYF. DNA of the CDR3: TGTGCCACCAGCACTGGACAGGATCGCGCAGATACGCAGTATTTT.

In nucleotides, the CDR3 is TGTGCCAGCAGCCTTTCTAGGATTTTCCGGGTCAACGGGGAGCTGTTTTTT. This sequence encodes CASSLSRIFRVNGELFF. V usage is TRBV7-8 and J usage is TRBJ2-2; unclear D gene. CDR1 and CDR2 (germline): SGHVS, FQNEAQ. The CDR3 length is 17 residues. V lost 5 bases to trimming and J lost 7 bases, with 23 bases between them.

This clonotype was seen only a few times. This rearrangement joins TRBV12-3 or TRBV12-4 to TRBJ1-2, with 7 bases identical to TRBD1. The junction had 14 bases not matched to a gene; V was cut back by 5 bases and J by 5 bases. This CDR3 contains 16 residues. This chain's CDR3 is CASSPSGGTAPYGYTF. The DNA of the CDR3 is TGTGCCAGCAGTCCATCCGGGGGGACAGCACCATATGGCTACACCTTC.

The chain uses TRBV9 and TRBJ1-1, with D maybe TRBD1 (5 bases). The CDR3 totals 16 residues. V was pared by 3 bases and J by 4 bases, with 19 bases between. Per germline, CDR1 SGDLS and CDR2 YYNGEE. The CDR3 loop reads CASSGTPVGRGTEAFF. The CDR3 region has the DNA TGTGCCAGCAGCGGCACCCCAGTGGGGCGGGGCACTGAAGCTTTCTTT.

The gene calls are TRBV5-1 and TRBJ2-7; D unresolved. V gave up 3 bases and J gave up 7 bases, with 14 bases separating them. The CDR3 extends over 13 amino acids. Germline V gives CDR1 SGHRS, CDR2 YFSETQ. The CDR3 loop is CASSSGPELEQYF. DNA of the CDR3: TGCGCCAGCAGCTCAGGACCCGAACTGGAGCAGTACTTC. The full variable domain, in which reference TRBV5-1 and TRBJ2-7 provide the parts outside the CDR3, is KAGVTQTPRYLIKTRGQQVTLSCSPISGHRSVSWYQQTPGQGLQFLFEYFSETQRNKGNFPGRFSGRQFSNSRSEMNVSTLELGDSALYLCASSSGPELEQYFGPGTRLTVT.

The chain links TRBV7-2 to TRBJ1-3; TRBD1 matches at 7 bases. The CDR3 is made up of 17 amino acids. Germline V CDR1 and CDR2: SGHTA, FQGNSA. Losses at the gene ends were 0 bases for V and 2 bases for J; bases not matched to a gene: 7. CDR3 sequence: CASSLAPGRGPGNTIYF. The CDR3, as DNA: TGTGCCAGCAGCTTAGCCCCGGGGAGGGGGCCTGGAAACACCATATATTTT.

V gene TRBV15 combines with J gene TRBJ2-7; TRBD1 matches at 7 bases. Germline V gene lookup returns CDR1 LNHNV and CDR2 YYDKDF (reference sequence). After removal of 2 bases from V and 1 base from J, the junction contained 2 bases not matched to a gene. The CDR3 spans 14 residues. Here the CDR3 DNA reads TGTGCCACCAGCAGAAGGACAGGATCCTACGAGCAGTACTTC. Amino acids: CATSRRTGSYEQYF. The full variable domain, in which reference TRBV15 and TRBJ2-7 provide the parts outside the CDR3, is DAMVIQNPRYQVTQFGKPVTLSCSQTLNHNVMYWYQQKSSQAPKLLFHYYDKDFNNEADTPDNFQSRRPNTSFCFLDIRSPGLGDTAMYLCATSRRTGSYEQYFGPGTRLTVT.

The chain carries TRBV19 and TRBJ2-5; 7 positions match TRBD2. In germline, CDR1 is LNHDA, CDR2 SQIVND (reference sequence). After removal of 6 bases from V and 4 bases from J, the junction contained 2 bases not matched to a gene. The CDR3 length is 12 residues. CDR3 protein: CASSGGLETQYF. The CDR3 DNA follows: TGTGCCAGTAGCGGGGGGTTAGAGACCCAGTACTTC.

This clonotype was detected only a few times. The DNA of the CDR3 is TGCAGTGCTAGAGGGGTGTTGGGGGGGAATCAGCCCCAGCATTTT. Translated: CSARGVLGGNQPQHF. The chain employs TRBV20-1 and TRBJ1-5; D may be TRBD1 (5 bases). The CDR3 contains 15 residues. The V end was cut by 1 base, the J end by 4 bases, with 14 bases between. CDR1 DFQATT and CDR2 SNEGSKA come from the germline V gene (reference sequence).

This clonotype was counted only a few times. J is TRBJ2-7 and V is TRBV20-1; D could derive from TRBD1 or TRBD2 (7 bases each). V was trimmed by 6 bases and J by 6 bases, leaving 30 bases between them. CDR1 is DFQATT, CDR2 SNEGSKA, per germline (reference sequence). This CDR3 has 17 amino acids. The CDR3 is CSAVEQGRIAGFSEQYF. The CDR3 DNA reads TGCAGTGCGGTGGAACAGGGGAGGATAGCGGGTTTTAGCGAGCAGTACTTC.

This clonotype was found a few times. The genes are TRBV12-3 or TRBV12-4 and TRBJ2-7; D is unresolved. V was pared by 2 bases and J by 7 bases, with 12 bases between. The CDR3 covers 13 residues. The CDR3 DNA is TGTGCCAGCAGTTTAAAAGTTCCGGCAGAGCAGTACTTC. Translating it yields CASSLKVPAEQYF.

The chain couples TRBV20-1 to TRBJ2-2, with TRBD2 matching over 7 bases. Germline loops: CDR1 DFQATT, CDR2 SNEGSKA (reference sequence). CDR3 length: 16 residues. Losses at the gene ends were 1 base for V and 1 base for J; bases not matched to a gene: 6. This CDR3 reads CSARVGGSWNTGELFF. The CDR3 nucleotides are TGCAGTGCTAGAGTAGGCGGGAGCTGGAACACCGGGGAGCTGTTTTTT.

This clonotype was counted only a few times. The chain combines TRBV20-1 with TRBJ2-1, with TRBD2 matching over 12 bases. The CDR3 contains 14 residues. The V gene end was trimmed by 5 bases and the J gene end by 8 bases; junction bases not matched to a gene: 7. Germline V gives CDR1 DFQATT, CDR2 SNEGSKA (reference sequence). The CDR3 is CSARASGREDEQFF. The CDR3 nucleotides are TGCAGTGCTCGCGCTAGCGGGAGGGAGGATGAGCAGTTCTTC.

This clonotype was counted only a few times. The J gene is TRBJ2-7, the V gene TRBV7-2; the D gene could be TRBD1 or TRBD2 (5 bases each). The ends were cut back, 2 bases at V and 9 bases at J, with 20 bases in the middle. Germline lookup yields CDR1 SGHTA and CDR2 FQGNSA. The CDR3 is 15 amino acids. The CDR3 DNA follows: TGTGCCAGCAGCTTACAGCTCGGGGCGTTCTGGGGGCAGTACTTC. It encodes CASSLQLGAFWGQYF. Filled out from reference TRBV7-2 and TRBJ2-7, the complete variable domain reads GAGVSQSPSNKVTEKGKDVELRCDPISGHTALYWYRQSLGQGLEFLIYFQGNSAPDKSGLPSDRFSAERTGGSVSTLTIQRTQQEDSAVYLCASSLQLGAFWGQYFGPGTRLTVT.

This clonotype was counted only a few times. The rearrangement joins TRBV7-2 to TRBJ1-5; 11 bases line up with TRBD1. With V trimmed by 6 bases and J by 10 bases, 8 bases remained unmatched. The CDR3 contains 14 residues. Germline CDR1 and CDR2: SGHTA and FQGNSA. The CDR3 DNA reads TGTGCCAGCAGGGAGGGACAGGGGGTCGGCCCCCAGCATTTT. As protein: CASREGQGVGPQHF. Complete variable domain (other parts from reference TRBV7-2 and TRBJ1-5): GAGVSQSPSNKVTEKGKDVELRCDPISGHTALYWYRQSLGQGLEFLIYFQGNSAPDKSGLPSDRFSAERTGGSVSTLTIQRTQQEDSAVYLCASREGQGVGPQHFGDGTRLSIL.

In this sample, this clonotype turned up a few times. The rearrangement links TRBV9 to TRBJ2-1, with 11 bases aligning to TRBD2. V trimming: 3 bases; J trimming: 2 bases; junction bases outside the gene matches: 4. CDR1 is SGDLS and CDR2 is YYNGEE in the germline V gene. The CDR3 has 16 residues. The DNA for the CDR3 is TGTGCCAGCAGCGCCACTAGCGGGAGTGCCTACAATGAGCAGTTCTTC. This gives the protein CASSATSGSAYNEQFF.